This paragraph covers one TCR beta chain sequence. V lost 5 bases to trimming and J lost 8 bases, with 15 bases between them. The germline V gene has CDR1 SEHNR and CDR2 FQNEAQ (reference sequence). CDR3 length equals 13 residues. This specimen comes from a study of T cell changes during pregnancy in multiple sclerosis. Here immunoSEQ multiplex PCR was the method, and the copy in TCRdb shows in-frame clones only, minus some. There are about 27,000 clones in the sample; roughly 89% occur only once, and 15% to 20% lies in the top ten. This clonotype was sampled from a female donor with multiple sclerosis, enrolled in a pregnancy study. The V and J genes are TRBV7-9 and TRBJ1-1; tentatively, D is TRBD1 (6 bases). This sample comprised CD8+ T cells from peripheral blood mononuclear cells, obtained in the second trimester of pregnancy. The CDR3 sequence is CASSPGQLPEAFF. The DNA for the CDR3 is TGTGCCAGCAGCCCTGGACAGTTACCCGAAGCTTTCTTT. The full variable domain, completed using reference TRBV7-9 and TRBJ1-1, is DTGVSQNPRHKITKRGQNVTFRCDPISEHNRLYWYRQTLGQGPEFLTYFQNEAQLEKSRLLSDRFSAERPKGSFSTLEIQRTEQGDSAMYLCASSPGQLPEAFFGQGTRLTVV.